This T cell receptor beta chain originates from a study of OX40 agonist ivuxolimab in advanced cancers. Looking at the study overall: Every 2 weeks, patients received ivuxolimab intravenously, dosed at 0.01 to 10 mg/kg. Prior anti-PD-1, anti-PD-L1 or anti-CTLA-4 therapy did not bar entry, and about 40% had some. General observations from the study: The study found among the lowest clonal expansion in partial responders at 0.1-3.0 mg/kg.

On cycle 4 day 1 and cycle 7 day 1, as well as at baseline, blood was sampled. Profiled with immunoSEQ multiplex PCR; TCRdb holds only in-frame clones, not every one. The sample includes tens of thousands of clones, 70% to 90% of them seen just once. As regards this clone: Its antigen is not known.

The sequence derives from an adult with an advanced solid tumor such as melanoma, head and neck, liver or kidney cancer. Sequenced material: CD4+ or CD8+ T cells sorted from blood, taken in a trial of the OX40 agonist ivuxolimab.

The CDR3 protein is CASSEMLGGNRAAWVEKLFF. The DNA of the CDR3 is TGTGCCAGCAGTGAAATGTTAGGCGGGAACAGGGCAGCTTGGGTTGAAAAACTGTTTTTT. The V and J genes are TRBV6-1 and TRBJ1-4, with D maybe TRBD1 (6 bases). This CDR3 has 20 amino acids. Per the germline V gene, CDR1 is MNHNS and CDR2 is SASEGT. The V end was cut by 2 bases, the J end by 7 bases, with 29 bases between.